What follows is one TCR beta chain and its context. Its specificity is not known. With 60 Vbeta and 13 Jbeta primers, the PCR was carried out. TCRdb's table, derived via immunoSEQ multiplex PCR, lists solely in-frame clones and lacks some. The table shows about 180,000 clones, with around three quarters occurring only once. The data stem from a study of cytomegalovirus exposure and HLA in healthy donors. Study findings and constraints: Cytomegalovirus status was reportedly diagnosed by the classifier with high sensitivity and specificity.

This CDR3 has 14 amino acids. Trimming removed 9 bases from V and 9 bases from J; junction bases left unmatched: 17. In germline, CDR1 is SGHNT, CDR2 YYREEE (reference sequence). Sequencing was done on a sample of PBMCs. The receptor was isolated from a middle-aged woman in good health and CMV-seronegative. The V gene is TRBV5-4, the J gene TRBJ1-2; 7 bases align to TRBD1. The CDR3 is CATHFHTGEYSYTF. The CDR3 coding sequence is TGTGCCACTCACTTCCACACAGGGGAGTATAGCTACACCTTC.